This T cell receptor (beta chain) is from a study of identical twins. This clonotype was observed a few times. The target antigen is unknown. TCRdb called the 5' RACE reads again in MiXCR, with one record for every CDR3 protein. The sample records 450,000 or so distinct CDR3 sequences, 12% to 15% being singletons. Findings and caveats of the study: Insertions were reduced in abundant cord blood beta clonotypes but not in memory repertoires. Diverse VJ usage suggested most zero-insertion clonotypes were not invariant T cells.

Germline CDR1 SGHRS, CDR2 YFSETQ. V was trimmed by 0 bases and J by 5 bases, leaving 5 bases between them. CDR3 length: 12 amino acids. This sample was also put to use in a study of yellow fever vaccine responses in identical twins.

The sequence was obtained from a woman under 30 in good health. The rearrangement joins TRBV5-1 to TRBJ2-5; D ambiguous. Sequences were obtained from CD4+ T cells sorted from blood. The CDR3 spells CASSLGMETQYF. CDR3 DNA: TGCGCCAGCAGCTTGGGTATGGAGACCCAGTACTTC. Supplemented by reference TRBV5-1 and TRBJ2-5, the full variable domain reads KAGVTQTPRYLIKTRGQQVTLSCSPISGHRSVSWYQQTPGQGLQFLFEYFSETQRNKGNFPGRFSGRQFSNSRSEMNVSTLELGDSALYLCASSLGMETQYFGPGTRLLVL.